A single sample gave rise to the 25 T cell receptor beta chains below, sequenced in a study of control samples from healthy donors and cancer patients. Profiled with immunoSEQ multiplex PCR; TCRdb holds only in-frame clones, not every one. The table includes tens of thousands of clones, roughly 80% detected once. The sequencing sample was made of PBMCs. These receptors all come from a man between 65 and 85 years old with lung cancer.

The rearrangement joins TRBV6-5 to TRBJ1-1; tentative D call: TRBD1 (6 bases). CDR1 and CDR2 (germline): MNHEY, SVGAGI. The V end lost 9 bases, the J end lost 1 base, and 9 bases lay between the germline ends. The CDR3 totals 12 residues. CDR3 sequence: CASGGSNTEAFF. The CDR3, as DNA: TGTGCCAGTGGGGGCTCGAACACTGAAGCTTTCTTT.

This chain joins TRBV20-1 and TRBJ1-5, with 7 bases identical to TRBD1. Germline trimming cut 3 bases from V and 7 bases from J; bases unmatched to any gene: 9. This CDR3 contains 14 residues. Per the germline V gene, CDR1 is DFQATT and CDR2 is SNEGSKA (reference sequence). Here the CDR3 DNA reads TGCAGTGCTAGTTTTAACAGGGGAGGCCAGCCCCAGCATTTT. Translation: CSASFNRGGQPQHF.

The chain links TRBV7-2 to TRBJ2-2; D uncertain. The length of the CDR3 is 15 residues. Between the trimmed V and J ends, which lost 1 base and 2 bases, there was a span of 8 bases. Germline V gene lookup returns CDR1 SGHTA and CDR2 FQGNSA. For the CDR3, the DNA is TGTGCCAGCAGCTTAGTTCGGGTAAACACCGGGGAGCTGTTTTTT. This encodes CASSLVRVNTGELFF.

V and J are TRBV12-3 or TRBV12-4 and TRBJ2-3, with D possibly matching TRBD2 (5 bases). V lost 7 bases to trimming and J lost 5 bases, with 13 bases between them. The CDR3 loop spans 13 amino acids. DNA of the CDR3: TGTGCCAGCAAACGCTCCGGGGTAGATACGCAGTATTTT. It yields the protein CASKRSGVDTQYF.

This clone was observed a single time. The chain uses TRBV11-2 and TRBJ2-5; D gene uncertain. This CDR3 region has 15 residues. V was pared by 1 base and J by 5 bases, with 14 bases between. Germline CDR1 and CDR2: SGHAT and FQNNGV. The CDR3 is CASSLGQKKSETQYF. The CDR3 DNA is TGTGCCAGCAGCTTAGGTCAAAAAAAGTCGGAGACCCAGTACTTC. Based on the CDR3 plus reference TRBV11-2 and TRBJ2-5, the full variable domain is EAGVAQSPRYKIIEKRQSVAFWCNPISGHATLYWYQQILGQGPKLLIQFQNNGVVDDSQLPKDRFSAERLKGVDSTLKIQPAKLEDSAVYLCASSLGQKKSETQYFGPGTRLLVL.

This clone appeared once. The chain recombines TRBV9 with TRBJ2-7; tentatively, D is TRBD1 or TRBD2 (7 bases each). The CDR3 has 15 residues. V shed 4 bases and J shed 4 bases, with 18 bases lying between them. Germline CDR1 is SGDLS and CDR2 is YYNGEE. This chain's CDR3 is CASSLHTGEGYEQYF. Written as DNA, the CDR3 is TGTGCCAGCAGCCTCCACACAGGGGAGGGGTACGAGCAGTACTTC.

This chain uses TRBV4-2 with TRBJ1-6; tentatively, D is TRBD1 (5 bases). V was trimmed by 0 bases and J by 3 bases, leaving 18 bases between them. Germline lookup yields CDR1 LGHNA and CDR2 YNFKEQ. CDR3 length equals 19 residues. CDR3: CASSQETGGRAIYNSPLHF. CDR3 DNA sequence: TGTGCCAGCAGCCAAGAGACCGGCGGCAGGGCTATCTATAATTCACCCCTCCACTTT.

The genes are TRBV19 and TRBJ1-1; D remains ambiguous. This CDR3 has 15 residues. Per germline, CDR1 LNHDA and CDR2 SQIVND (reference sequence). The germline V and J ends were trimmed by 3 bases and 0 bases, with 11 bases remaining between them. CDR3 DNA sequence: TGTGCCAGTAGTATTTCCAACATTGTGAACACTGAAGCTTTCTTT. Translating gives CASSISNIVNTEAFF.

This clone was detected only a few times. The genes are TRBV7-9 and TRBJ1-1, with D perhaps matching TRBD1 (5 bases). This CDR3 contains 13 residues. V was trimmed by 5 bases and J by 0 bases, leaving 7 bases between them. Germline V gene data show CDR1 as SEHNR and CDR2 as FQNEAQ (reference sequence). The CDR3 region is CASSRGVNTEAFF. As DNA, the CDR3 is TGTGCCAGCAGCCGAGGGGTGAACACTGAAGCTTTCTTT. Full variable domain (missing parts from reference TRBV7-9 and TRBJ1-1): DTGVSQNPRHKITKRGQNVTFRCDPISEHNRLYWYRQTLGQGPEFLTYFQNEAQLEKSRLLSDRFSAERPKGSFSTLEIQRTEQGDSAMYLCASSRGVNTEAFFGQGTRLTVV.

This clone was seen only once. V is TRBV6-1 and J is TRBJ1-1, with D perhaps matching TRBD1 (5 bases). In germline, CDR1 is MNHNS, CDR2 SASEGT. The CDR3 extends over 11 amino acids. The CDR3 DNA sequence: TGTGCAACGACCTGGGGGACTGAAGCTTTCTTT. This sequence encodes CATTWGTEAFF.

This sequence joins TRBV7-9 and TRBJ1-1; D unclear. The CDR3 has 15 residues. The V gene lost 6 bases and the J gene lost 1 base, with 15 bases spanning the gap. In germline, CDR1 is SEHNR, CDR2 FQNEAQ (reference sequence). The CDR3 region has the DNA TGTGCCAGCAGACCATATGGGGAAACGAACACTGAAGCTTTCTTT. It encodes CASRPYGETNTEAFF.

This sequence joins TRBV10-3 and TRBJ1-1; D possibly corresponds to TRBD1 (5 bases). The CDR3 extends over 14 amino acids. V lost 7 bases and J 1 base, leaving 13 bases between the germline ends. CDR1 ENHRY and CDR2 SYGVKD come from the germline V gene. The CDR3 is CAITPQGKNTEAFF. CDR3 bases: TGTGCCATCACCCCCCAGGGAAAGAACACTGAAGCTTTCTTT.

V is TRBV3-1 (or the pseudogene TRBV3-2) and J is TRBJ2-7; 10 bases match TRBD1. Germline trimming cut 4 bases from V and 5 bases from J; bases unmatched to any gene: 8. CDR1 LGHDT and CDR2 YNNKEL come from the germline V gene (reference sequence). CDR3 size: 15 residues. The CDR3 DNA reads as TGTGCCAGCAGCCCTACGCGACAGGGGGCCCACGAGCAGTACTTC. This gives the protein CASSPTRQGAHEQYF.

The chain uses TRBV6-2 or TRBV6-3 and TRBJ2-3; TRBD1 matches at 7 bases. Germline V gene sequence: CDR1 MNHEY, CDR2 SVGEGT. The CDR3 has 14 amino acids. Trimming cost V 4 bases and J 5 bases; bases outside gene matches: 6. CDR3 sequence (DNA): TGTGCCAGCAGTTTAAGGGGGCGCGAAGATACGCAGTATTTT. Protein product: CASSLRGREDTQYF.

The V gene is TRBV4-3, the J gene TRBJ1-1; D gene uncertain. This CDR3 is 13 amino acids long. Trimming shortened V by 0 bases and J by 10 bases, and 12 bases separated the two germline ends. Germline V gives CDR1 LGHNA, CDR2 YSLEER. This chain's CDR3 is CASSQERRVRAFF. The CDR3 nucleotides are TGCGCCAGCAGCCAAGAACGTAGGGTACGAGCTTTCTTT.

The genes are TRBV10-2 and TRBJ2-7; 13 bases agree with TRBD2. Germline V lookup: CDR1 WSHSY, CDR2 SAAADI. J was trimmed by 3 bases and V by 1 base; bases with no gene match: 6. This CDR3 spans 17 amino acids. CDR3 loop: CASSEFSGTSGVYEQYF. Written as DNA, the CDR3 is TGCGCCAGCAGTGAGTTCTCGGGGACTAGCGGGGTCTACGAGCAGTACTTC.

The chain combines TRBV7-3 with TRBJ2-3; unclear D gene. CDR1 is SGHTA and CDR2 is FQGTGA in the germline V gene. V lost 2 bases and J lost 0, with 12 bases in between. The CDR3 sequence is 16 residues long. As DNA, the CDR3 is TGTGCCAGCAGCTTATATCGGGCAGCTAGCACAGATACGCAGTATTTT. It specifies CASSLYRAASTDTQYF.

The J gene is TRBJ1-2, the V gene TRBV11-2; D might be TRBD1 (5 bases). The CDR3 totals 14 residues. Germline assignment: CDR1 SGHAT and CDR2 FQNNGV. Between the trimmed V and J ends, which lost 4 bases and 0 bases, there was a span of 9 bases. The CDR3 loop reads CASSSGRTNYGYTF. The CDR3 DNA sequence: TGTGCCAGCAGCTCGGGACGGACTAACTATGGCTACACCTTC.

This clone was counted a few times. The chain joins TRBV7-8 to TRBJ1-6; D is unresolved. Germline CDR1 reads SGHVS; CDR2 reads FQNEAQ. This CDR3 is built from 18 residues. The V end was cut by 1 base, the J end by 10 bases, with 23 bases between. CDR3 sequence: CASSLEGGGGFRRSPLHF. Written as DNA, the CDR3 is TGTGCCAGCAGCTTAGAGGGAGGTGGAGGTTTCAGGAGGTCACCCCTCCACTTT.

V is TRBV5-4 and J is TRBJ2-4, with 8 bases matching TRBD1. The CDR3 runs 18 residues. With V trimmed by 8 bases and J by 1 base, 17 bases remained unmatched. Germline loops: CDR1 SGHNT, CDR2 YYREEE (reference sequence). The CDR3 region is CARNVDRGHFLAKNIQYF. CDR3 DNA sequence: TGTGCCAGGAACGTCGACAGGGGCCATTTTCTGGCCAAAAACATTCAGTACTTC.

The chain joins TRBV11-3 to TRBJ2-1, with 7 nucleotides matching TRBD1. The V and J ends lost 4 bases and 1 base, in that order; junction bases with no gene match: 4. The CDR3 length is 15 residues. The germline V gene has CDR1 SGHNT and CDR2 YENEEA. CDR3 residues: CASSSGGLSYNEQFF. The CDR3 DNA is TGTGCCAGCAGCTCAGGGGGTTTATCCTACAATGAGCAGTTCTTC.

The J gene is TRBJ1-1, the V gene TRBV25-1, with D possibly matching TRBD1 (6 bases). The V gene lost 6 bases and the J gene lost 3 bases, with 11 bases spanning the gap. From germline, CDR1 is MGHDK and CDR2 SYGVNS. The CDR3 sequence is 13 residues long. CDR3 protein: CASSLTGDTEAFF. The CDR3 DNA follows: TGTGCCAGCAGCTTGACAGGTGACACTGAAGCTTTCTTT.

The chain joins TRBV27 to TRBJ2-2; 12 bases align to TRBD2. Germline CDR1 reads MNHEY; CDR2 reads SMNVEV (reference sequence). Losses at the gene ends were 6 bases for V and 1 base for J; bases not matched to a gene: 3. The CDR3 has 16 amino acids. The CDR3 bases are TGTGCCAGCAGGCCTAGCGGGGGGGTGAACACCGGGGAGCTGTTTTTT. It translates to CASRPSGGVNTGELFF.

As DNA, the CDR3 is TGTGCCAGCAGCTTCCCCAGGGGGAGGAACACTGAAGCTTTCTTT. It is translated as CASSFPRGRNTEAFF. The chain couples TRBV7-9 to TRBJ1-1; TRBD1 matches at 7 bases. Per germline, CDR1 SEHNR and CDR2 FQNEAQ (reference sequence). The V and J ends lost 3 bases and 1 base, in that order; junction bases with no gene match: 5. The CDR3 contains 15 residues.

The chain uses TRBV27 and TRBJ2-3, with 7 bases fitting TRBD1. CDR3 size: 15 residues. V shed 2 bases, J shed 5 bases, and the junction held 7 bases outside the gene matches. CDR1 is MNHEY, CDR2 SMNVEV, per germline (reference sequence). CDR3 amino acids: CASSLTRTGQDTQYF. The CDR3 coding sequence is TGTGCCAGCAGTTTAACTAGGACAGGACAAGATACGCAGTATTTT.